What follows describes a single TCR beta chain. The primer mix had 60 Vbeta and 13 Jbeta primers. Assay: immunoSEQ multiplex PCR; the TCRdb copy retains only in-frame clones and omits some. The profile covers about 240,000 clones, with approximately 82% appearing a single time and about 7.5% taken by the ten largest. The data derive from a study of cytomegalovirus exposure and HLA in healthy donors. The sample was PBMCs. This receptor was obtained from an older woman in good health and CMV-seropositive.

For the CDR3, the DNA is TGTGCCAGCAGCTCAGGATCGACCCTCACAGATACGCAGTATTTT. It is translated as CASSSGSTLTDTQYF. The rearrangement joins TRBV5-6 to TRBJ2-3; D gene unclear. There are 15 residues in the CDR3. Looked up from germline, CDR1 is SGHDT and CDR2 is YYEEEE. V lost 3 bases, J lost 2 bases, and 13 bases lay in between. Variable domain in full (rest from reference TRBV5-6 and TRBJ2-3): DAGVTQSPTHLIKTRGQQVTLRCSPKSGHDTVSWYQQALGQGPQFIFQYYEEEERQRGNFPDRFSGHQFPNYSSELNVNALLLGDSALYLCASSSGSTLTDTQYFGPGTRLTVL.